The T cell receptor (beta chain) under discussion was sequenced for a study of shared clonotypes between healthy human individuals. Notes on the study in general: Non-shared clonotypes displayed generation probabilities falling below those of clonotypes present in all four donors.

Details on this clone: Its specificity is not known.

Naivety among CD8 cells was defined by CD45RO negativity and positive CCR7 selection, thereby excluding terminally differentiated effector memory CD45RA+ cells. Repertoires were generated with immunoSEQ multiplex PCR, while TCRdb's copy carries only in-frame clones and drops some. The sample contains hundreds of thousands of clones, approximately 96% of which appear only once. Germline CDR1 is PRHDT and CDR2 is FYEKMQ (reference sequence). This CDR3 spans 13 amino acids. The ends lost 4 bases at V and 3 bases at J; junction bases unmatched: 3. The sequenced material came from naive CD8+ T cells sorted from blood. The receptor comes from a woman aged 25 to 45 in good health. The V call is TRBV13, the J call TRBJ2-7; 7 bases align to TRBD2. The DNA for the CDR3 is TGTGCCAGCAGCTGGAGCGGGAACTACGAGCAGTACTTC. Translated, it gives CASSWSGNYEQYF.